This TCR beta chain was identified during a study of blood T cell repertoires in COVID-19. Only in-frame clones appear in the TCRdb table, and some are missing; sequencing was by immunoSEQ multiplex PCR. Among about 80,000 clones listed, around 83% were seen once. Trimming pared 1 base from V and 5 bases from J, leaving 5 bases between. CDR3 length: 11 residues. CDR1 DFQATT and CDR2 SNEGSKA come from the germline V gene (reference sequence). The V gene is TRBV20-1, the J gene TRBJ2-5, with D unresolved. What was sequenced was peripheral blood. The source of this sequence is a human donor in a cohort sampled during active COVID-19. This chain's CDR3 is CSARVRETQYF. The DNA for the CDR3 is TGCAGTGCTAGAGTCCGGGAGACCCAGTACTTC.